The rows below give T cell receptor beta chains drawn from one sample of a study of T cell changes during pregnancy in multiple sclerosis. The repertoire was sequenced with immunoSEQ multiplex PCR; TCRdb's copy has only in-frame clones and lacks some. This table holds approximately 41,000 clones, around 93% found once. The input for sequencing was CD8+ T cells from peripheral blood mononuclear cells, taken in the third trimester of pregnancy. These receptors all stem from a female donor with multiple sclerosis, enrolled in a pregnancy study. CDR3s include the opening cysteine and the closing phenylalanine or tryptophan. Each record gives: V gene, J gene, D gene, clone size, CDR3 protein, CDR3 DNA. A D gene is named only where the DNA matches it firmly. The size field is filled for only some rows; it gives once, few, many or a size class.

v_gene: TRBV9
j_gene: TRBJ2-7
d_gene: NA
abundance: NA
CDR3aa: CASSEDGGSYEQYF
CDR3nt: TGTGCCAGCAGCGAGGACGGGGGAAGTTACGAGCAGTACTTC

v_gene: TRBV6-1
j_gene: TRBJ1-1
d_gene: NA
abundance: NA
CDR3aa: CASSDEVGGVGEAFF
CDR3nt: TGTGCCAGCAGTGACGAGGTTGGCGGAGTGGGTGAAGCTTTCTTT

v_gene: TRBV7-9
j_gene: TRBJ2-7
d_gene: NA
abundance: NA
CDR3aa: CASSLVAGSSYEQYF
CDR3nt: TGTGCCAGCAGCTTAGTGGCGGGGAGCTCCTACGAGCAGTACTTC

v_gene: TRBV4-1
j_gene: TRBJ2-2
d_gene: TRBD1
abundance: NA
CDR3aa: CASSQEGGTGGGTGELFF
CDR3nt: TGCGCCAGCAGCCAAGAGGGAGGGACAGGGGGCGGCACCGGGGAGCTGTTTTTT

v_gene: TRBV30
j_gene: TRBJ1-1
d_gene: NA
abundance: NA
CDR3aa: CAWSPTREAFF
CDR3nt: TGTGCCTGGAGTCCCACTCGTGAAGCTTTCTTT

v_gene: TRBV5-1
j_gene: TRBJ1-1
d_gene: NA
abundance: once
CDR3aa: CASSPGQNTEAFF
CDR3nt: TGCGCCAGCAGCCCTGGCCAGAACACTGAAGCTTTCTTT

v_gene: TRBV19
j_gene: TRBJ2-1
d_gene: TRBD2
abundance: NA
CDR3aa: CASSRGTSGRNNEQFF
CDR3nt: TGTGCCAGTAGTAGAGGGACTAGCGGGAGAAACAATGAGCAGTTCTTC

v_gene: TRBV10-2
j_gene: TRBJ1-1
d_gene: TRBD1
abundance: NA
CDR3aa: CASSEAGGTDTEAFF
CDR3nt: TGCGCCAGCAGTGAAGCAGGGGGCACTGACACTGAAGCTTTCTTT

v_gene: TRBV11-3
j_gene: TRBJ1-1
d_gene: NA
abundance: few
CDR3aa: CASSIQGTHTEAFF
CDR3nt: TGTGCCAGCAGCATTCAGGGGACGCACACTGAAGCTTTCTTT

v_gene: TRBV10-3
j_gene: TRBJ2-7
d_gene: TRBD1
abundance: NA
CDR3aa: CAIREGQGSSYEQYF
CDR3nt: TGTGCCATCAGGGAGGGACAGGGGAGCTCCTACGAGCAGTACTTC

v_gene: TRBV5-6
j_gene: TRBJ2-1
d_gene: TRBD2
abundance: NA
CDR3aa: CASSQPLAGGLYNEQFF
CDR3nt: TGTGCCAGCAGCCAACCATTGGCGGGAGGTCTCTACAATGAGCAGTTCTTC

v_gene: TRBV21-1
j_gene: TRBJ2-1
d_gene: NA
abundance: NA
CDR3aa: CASSTSYRPAYNEQFF
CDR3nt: TGTGCCAGCAGCACCTCGTACAGACCCGCTTACAATGAGCAGTTCTTC

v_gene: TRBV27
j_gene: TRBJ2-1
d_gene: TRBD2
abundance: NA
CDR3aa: CASRPGLAGGYNEQFF
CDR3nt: TGTGCCAGCAGGCCGGGACTAGCGGGAGGGTACAATGAGCAGTTCTTC

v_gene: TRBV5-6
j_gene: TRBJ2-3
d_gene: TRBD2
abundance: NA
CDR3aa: CASSFGTSGSDTQYF
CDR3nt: TGTGCCAGCAGCTTCGGGACTAGCGGGAGTGATACGCAGTATTTT

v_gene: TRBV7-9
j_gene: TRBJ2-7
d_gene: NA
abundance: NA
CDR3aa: CASSPDITYTYEQYF
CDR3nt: TGTGCCAGCAGCCCCGACATAACCTATACCTACGAGCAGTACTTC

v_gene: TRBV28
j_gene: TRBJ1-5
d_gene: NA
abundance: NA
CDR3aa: CASSSQYQPQHF
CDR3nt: TGTGCCAGCAGTAGCCAATATCAGCCCCAGCATTTT

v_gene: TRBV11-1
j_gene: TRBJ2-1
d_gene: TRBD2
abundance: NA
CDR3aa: CASSPRPGSGDYNEQFF
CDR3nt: TGTGCCAGCAGCCCTAGGCCGGGGAGCGGGGACTACAATGAGCAGTTCTTC